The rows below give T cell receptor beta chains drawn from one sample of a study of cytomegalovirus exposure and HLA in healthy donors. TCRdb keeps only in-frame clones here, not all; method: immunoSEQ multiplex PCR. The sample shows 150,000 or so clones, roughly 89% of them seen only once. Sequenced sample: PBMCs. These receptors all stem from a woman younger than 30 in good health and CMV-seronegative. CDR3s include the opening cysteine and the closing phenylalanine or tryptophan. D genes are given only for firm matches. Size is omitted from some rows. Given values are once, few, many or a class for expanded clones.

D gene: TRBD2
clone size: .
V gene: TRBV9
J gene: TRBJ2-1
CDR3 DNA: TGTGCCAGCAGCGTAGGGACTAGCGGGGACAATGAGCAGTTCTTC
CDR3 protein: CASSVGTSGDNEQFF

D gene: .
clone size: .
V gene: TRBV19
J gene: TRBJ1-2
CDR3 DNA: TGTGCCAGTAGTAAGACAGGCTATGGCTACACCTTC
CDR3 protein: CASSKTGYGYTF

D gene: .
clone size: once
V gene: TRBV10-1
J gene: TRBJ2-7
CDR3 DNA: TGCGCCAGCAGTTCCGACTTAGTCGGTAAGCAGTACTTC
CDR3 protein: CASSSDLVGKQYF

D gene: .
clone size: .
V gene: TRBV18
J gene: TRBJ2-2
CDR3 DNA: TGTGCCAGCTCACCAGGTCAGGGTATGACCGGGGAGCTGTTTTTT
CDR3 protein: CASSPGQGMTGELFF

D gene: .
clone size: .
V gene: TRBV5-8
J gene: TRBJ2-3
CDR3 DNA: TGTGCCAGCAGCAAGGAGGGCCGGCGGACAGATACGCAGTATTTT
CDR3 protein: CASSKEGRRTDTQYF

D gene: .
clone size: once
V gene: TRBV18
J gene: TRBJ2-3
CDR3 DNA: TGTGCCAGCTCACCACGGGCCACTAGCACAGATACGCAGTATTTT
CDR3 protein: CASSPRATSTDTQYF

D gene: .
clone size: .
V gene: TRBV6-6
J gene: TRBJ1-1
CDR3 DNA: TGTGCCAGCAGCCAAGACAGACTTGAAGCTTTCTTT
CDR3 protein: CASSQDRLEAFF

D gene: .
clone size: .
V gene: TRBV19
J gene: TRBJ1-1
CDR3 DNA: TGTGCCAGTAGTATACAGGGATTACTAGGGGGCACTGAAGCTTTCTTT
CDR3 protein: CASSIQGLLGGTEAFF

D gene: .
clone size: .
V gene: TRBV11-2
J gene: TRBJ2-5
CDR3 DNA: TGTGCCAGCAGCTTCGCCGGGGAAGAGACCCAGTACTTC
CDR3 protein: CASSFAGEETQYF

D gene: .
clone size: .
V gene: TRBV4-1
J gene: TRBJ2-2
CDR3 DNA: TGCGCCAGCAGCCGAGACCGGGCCTCCCAGGGCACCGGGGAGCTGTTTTTT
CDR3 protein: CASSRDRASQGTGELFF

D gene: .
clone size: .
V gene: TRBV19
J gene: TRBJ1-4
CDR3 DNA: TGTGCCAGTAGTTTGAGGGGGAGTAGTGAAAAACTGTTTTTT
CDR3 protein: CASSLRGSSEKLFF

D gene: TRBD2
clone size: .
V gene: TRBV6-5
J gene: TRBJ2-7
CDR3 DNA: TGTGCCAGCAGTTCCCCGGGACTAACGGCCTACGAGCAGTACTTC
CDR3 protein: CASSSPGLTAYEQYF

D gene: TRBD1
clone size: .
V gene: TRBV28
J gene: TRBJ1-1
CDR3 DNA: TGTGCCAGCAGGTCGGGACAGGGCGCCCTAGAGACTGAAGCTTTCTTT
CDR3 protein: CASRSGQGALETEAFF

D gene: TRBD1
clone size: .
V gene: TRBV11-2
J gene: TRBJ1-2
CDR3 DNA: TGTGCCAGCAGCTTACCCGGGACAGGGGGCCTGGGTGCTGGCTACACCTTC
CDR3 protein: CASSLPGTGGLGAGYTF

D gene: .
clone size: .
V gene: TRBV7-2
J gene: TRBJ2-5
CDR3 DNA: TGTGCCAGCAGCTTAAGTGGCTCGGAGACCCAGTACTTC
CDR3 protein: CASSLSGSETQYF

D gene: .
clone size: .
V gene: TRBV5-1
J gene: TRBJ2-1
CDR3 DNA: TGCGCCAGCAGCTTGGCCCCGACCGGAGACAATGAGCAGTTCTTC
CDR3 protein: CASSLAPTGDNEQFF

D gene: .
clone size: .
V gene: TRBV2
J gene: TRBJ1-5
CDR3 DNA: TGTGCCAGCAGTGAGGGAGTTAGCAATCAGCCCCAGCATTTT
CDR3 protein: CASSEGVSNQPQHF

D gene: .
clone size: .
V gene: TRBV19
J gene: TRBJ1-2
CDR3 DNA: TGTGCCAGTAGGGAATCCGGGCCGAGGGCTGGCTACACCTTC
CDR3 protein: CASRESGPRAGYTF

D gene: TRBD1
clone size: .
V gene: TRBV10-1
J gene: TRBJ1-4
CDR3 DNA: TGCGCCAGCAGTTCGGGACAGGGGGGTGAAAAACTGTTTTTT
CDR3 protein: CASSSGQGGEKLFF

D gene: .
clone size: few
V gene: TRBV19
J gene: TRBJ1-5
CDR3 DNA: TGTGCCAGTAGTATCTTCCAGGGGCGGAATCAGCCCCAGCATTTT
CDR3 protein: CASSIFQGRNQPQHF

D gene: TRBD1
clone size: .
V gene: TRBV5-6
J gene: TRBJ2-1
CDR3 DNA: TGTGCCAGCAGCAGGAGGACAGGGGCCCACTACAATGAGCAGTTCTTC
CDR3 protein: CASSRRTGAHYNEQFF

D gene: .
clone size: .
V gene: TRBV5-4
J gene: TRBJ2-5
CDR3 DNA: TGTGCCAGCAGCTTGGAGCACAGGGTCCAAGAGACCCAGTACTTC
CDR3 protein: CASSLEHRVQETQYF

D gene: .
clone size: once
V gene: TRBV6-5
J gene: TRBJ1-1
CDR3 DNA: TGTGCCAGCAGTTACGGGGCCGGGGGCACTGAAGCTTTCTTT
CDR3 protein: CASSYGAGGTEAFF

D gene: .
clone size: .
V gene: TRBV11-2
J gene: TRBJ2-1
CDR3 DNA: TGTGCCAGCAGCTTAGTATTGCCGGTCCAGTTCTTC
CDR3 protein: CASSLVLPVQFF

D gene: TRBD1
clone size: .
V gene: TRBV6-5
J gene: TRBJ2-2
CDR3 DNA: TGTGCCAGCAGTGCCGGGACAGGGACTACCGGGGAGCTGTTTTTT
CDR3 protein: CASSAGTGTTGELFF

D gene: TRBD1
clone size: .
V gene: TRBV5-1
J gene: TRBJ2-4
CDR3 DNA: TGCGCCAGCAGCTCCGGACAGGGCGATGGCAAAAACATTCAGTACTTC
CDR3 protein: CASSSGQGDGKNIQYF

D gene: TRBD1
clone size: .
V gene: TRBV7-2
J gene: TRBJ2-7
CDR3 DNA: TGTGCCAGCAGCTTACAGGGACAGGCCTACGAGCAGTACTTC
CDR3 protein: CASSLQGQAYEQYF

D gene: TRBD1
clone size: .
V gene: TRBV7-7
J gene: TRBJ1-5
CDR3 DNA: TGTGCTAGCAGCCTGTCGTGGGGACAGCGCATTAGCAATCAGCCCCAGCATTTT
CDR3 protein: CASSLSWGQRISNQPQHF

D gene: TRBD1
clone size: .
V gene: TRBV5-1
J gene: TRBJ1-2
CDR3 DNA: TGCGCCAGCAGCGTAACACAGGGGGACTATGGCTACACCTTC
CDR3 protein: CASSVTQGDYGYTF